Listed here are 26 T cell receptor delta chains from one sample, sequenced in a study of gamma-delta chains in newborns, infants, children. With CATT, TCRdb re-called clones from the reads. The table includes some 5,000 delta-chain clones, under 4% detected once. Sequencing input: blood. These receptors all stem from a child who was a newborn, infant or young child, either healthy, febrile or measles-vaccinated (not recorded which).

This clone was found a few times. TCRdb's protein for this DNA is that of a much larger clone and differs from the translation at residue 16, likely a read error; the protein shown is the DNA translation. The rearrangement joins TRDV2 to TRDJ3; D is perhaps TRDD3 (6 bases). Germline V gives CDR1 GEAIGNYY, CDR2 EKD. The CDR3 sequence is 18 residues long. CDR3 sequence: CACDTWGLSSWDTRQIFF. CDR3 DNA sequence: TGTGCCTGTGACACCTGGGGATTGAGCTCCTGGGACACCCGACAGATATTTTTC.

Sample share makes this clone medium-sized. At the DNA level, this CDR3 is encoded by other sequences in the same sample as well. The chain recombines TRDV1 with TRDJ1; a possible D gene is TRDD3 (7 bases). V was shortened by 5 bases and J by 0 bases, with 34 bases between the two germline ends. From germline, CDR1 is TSWWSYY and CDR2 QGS. The CDR3 is 22 amino acids. Here the CDR3 DNA reads TGTGCTCTTGGGACTCCGGCCTTCCCAAGGACTGGGGTCAATATCTACACCGATAAACTCATCTTT. It translates to CALGTPAFPRTGVNIYTDKLIF.

Only a few counts were recorded for this clone. This chain joins TRDV2 and TRDJ2, with 8 bases that match TRDD3. Germline V gives CDR1 GEAIGNYY, CDR2 EKD. J gave up 1 base and V 0 bases, and 12 bases lay outside the gene matches. The CDR3 sequence is 19 residues long. CDR3 in DNA: TGTGCCTGTGACACCGCGGGGACTGGGGGCTATATTTTGACAGCACAACTCTTCTTT. This translates into CACDTAGTGGYILTAQLFF.

This clone is labeled medium-sized (0.01 to 0.1%). The chain has TRDV3 and TRDJ3; 7 bases match TRDD3. The CDR3 runs to 20 residues. The V gene end was trimmed by 4 bases and the J gene end by 0 bases; junction bases not matched to a gene: 18. The germline V gene encodes CDR1 TVYSNPD and CDR2 GDNSRS (reference sequence). As DNA, the CDR3 is TGTGCCTCTTCTAGTACTGGGGATTTAACGAGCTCCTGGGACACCCGACAGATGTTTTTC. Amino acid sequence: CASSSTGDLTSSWDTRQMFF.

Details on this clone: TCRdb's protein, taken from a much larger clone, differs from this DNA's translation at residue 5, likely owing to a read error; the protein displayed comes from the DNA. J is TRDJ3 and V is TRDV2, with D hard to call. Deletions cut 3 bases from V and 0 bases from J, with 8 bases between. The CDR3 has 16 residues. The germline V gene encodes CDR1 GEAIGNYY and CDR2 EKD. CDR3 amino acids: CACDGLSSWDTRQMFF. The CDR3 bases are TGTGCCTGTGACGGGTTGAGCTCCTGGGACACCCGACAGATGTTTTTC.

In its sample, this clone was seen a few times. A far larger clone is a single base away, which makes a read error likely. Other nucleotide sequences from this sample produce the same CDR3. The gene calls are TRDV2 and TRDJ3; TRDD3 aligns across 9 bases. With V trimmed by 3 bases and J by 4 bases, 3 bases remained unmatched. CDR3 size: 16 residues. Germline V gene data show CDR1 as GEAIGNYY and CDR2 as EKD. This CDR3 reads CACDVLGDWDTRQMFF. The CDR3 nucleotides are TGTGCCTGTGACGTGCTGGGGGATTGGGACACCCGACAGATGTTTTTC.

This clone has a handful of counts. The TCRdb protein comes from a much larger clone and disagrees with this DNA's translation at residue 12, likely due to a read error; the protein given here is derived from the DNA. V and J are TRDV2 and TRDJ3, with TRDD3 matching over 11 bases. The CDR3 contains 15 residues. Germline loops: CDR1 GEAIGNYY, CDR2 EKD. The CDR3 loop reads CACDWGIRDTRPMFF. CDR3 DNA sequence: TGTGCCTGTGACTGGGGGATACGGGACACCCGACCGATGTTTTTC.

This clone is medium-sized. Other DNA sequences in the same sample also yield this CDR3. This chain uses TRDV1 with TRDJ1; maybe TRDD3 (7 bases). With 2 bases removed from V and 2 bases from J, the gap between germline ends came to 33 bases. Germline V gives CDR1 TSWWSYY, CDR2 QGS. The CDR3 length is 22 residues. As DNA, the CDR3 is TGTGCTCTTGGGGAATTAGCTCTCTTCCTCCCTCATACTGGGGTAGAGACCGATAAACTCATCTTT. Translating it yields CALGELALFLPHTGVETDKLIF.

This clone turned up a few times. A read error likely explains why the TCRdb protein, taken from a much larger clone, differs from this DNA's translation at residue 14; the protein shown is translated from the DNA. V is TRDV2 and J is TRDJ3; TRDD3 matches at 13 bases. CDR1 GEAIGNYY and CDR2 EKD come from the germline V gene. The CDR3 extends over 20 amino acids. In nucleotides, the CDR3 is TGTGCCTGTGACAAAAAGTACTGGGGGATACGCTCCTGGGGCACCCGACAGATGTTTTTC. Translation: CACDKKYWGIRSWGTRQMFF.

This clone was found a few times. Only one base separates this from a far larger clonotype, so it likely reflects a read error. The J gene is TRDJ3, the V gene TRDV2, with TRDD3 identical over 10 bases. With 1 base clipped from V and 0 bases from J, the junction kept 11 bases outside the gene matches. Looked up from germline, CDR1 is GEAIGNYY and CDR2 is EKD. The CDR3 sequence is 21 residues long. CDR3 in amino acids: CACDTVPGDTRSSWDTRQMFF. The DNA of the CDR3 is TGTGCCTGTGACACTGTACCGGGGGATACGCGCAGCTCCTGGGACACCCGACAGATGTTTTTC.

Concerning this clone itself: This is likely an artifact of a read error, given a far larger clone one base away. The J gene is TRDJ3, the V gene TRDV2, with TRDD3 matching over 7 bases. The germline V gene encodes CDR1 GEAIGNYY and CDR2 EKD. This CDR3 has 16 amino acids. The ends lost 2 bases at V and 4 bases at J; junction bases unmatched: 4. In DNA form, the CDR3 reads TGTGCCTGTGACAAAGGATACGGATGGGACACCCGACAGATGTTTTTC. Its translation is CACDKGYGWDTRQMFF.

The sample holds a few counts of this clone. A far larger clone is a single base away, which makes a read error likely. The identical CDR3 is also encoded by other nucleotide sequences in the sample. The chain links TRDV2 to TRDJ1; 7 positions agree with TRDD3. Per the germline V gene, CDR1 is GEAIGNYY and CDR2 is EKD. The CDR3 runs 16 residues. CDR3 sequence (DNA): TGTGCCTGTGACACAGGAGGGGGATCGTACACTGATAAACTCATCTTT. Amino acids: CACDTGGGSYTDKLIF.

This clone showed up just a few times. A far more abundant clone sits one base away, making this likely a read error. In the same sample, other DNA sequences code for this CDR3. The chain combines TRDV2 with TRDJ3, with 7 bases fitting TRDD3. V gave up 0 bases and J gave up 8 bases; unmatched junction bases: 3. The germline V gene encodes CDR1 GEAIGNYY and CDR2 EKD. CDR3 length: 15 residues. The CDR3 is CACDTAGGYTRQMFF. CDR3 DNA sequence: TGTGCCTGTGACACCGCCGGGGGATACACCCGACAGATGTTTTTC.

For this clone: TCRdb lists the protein of a much larger clone for this DNA, which differs at residue 10, so this is likely a read error; the protein given here is translated from the DNA itself. The chain carries TRDV2 and TRDJ3; 10 bases map to TRDD3. CDR3 length equals 16 residues. Germline CDR1 GEAIGNYY, CDR2 EKD. This chain's CDR3 is CACDTGGYWNTRQMFF. The CDR3 DNA follows: TGTGCCTGTGACACTGGGGGATACTGGAACACCCGACAGATGTTTTTC.

This clone occurred a few times. This likely traces to a read error, being one base from a far larger clone. The chain uses TRAV29/DV5 and TRDJ1, with a weak D call TRDD2 (8 bases). V was shortened by 0 bases and J by 2 bases, with 35 bases between the two germline ends. CDR1 is NSMFDY and CDR2 is ISSIKDK in the germline V gene. The CDR3 sequence is 22 residues long. In nucleotides, the CDR3 is TGTGCAGCAAGCGCGCTTCCTACAGGGGTTGTGAGGGATACCTCGGGGACCGATAAACTCATCTTT. It specifies CAASALPTGVVRDTSGTDKLIF.

This clone turned up a few times. This DNA translates differently at residue 5 from the TCRdb protein, which is that of a much larger clone; a read error is likely, and the protein shown is the DNA's own translation. This chain joins TRDV2 and TRDJ3; 7 nucleotides line up with TRDD3. There are 17 residues in the CDR3. Unmatched junction bases numbered 8, after V lost 3 bases and J lost 4 bases. Germline assignment: CDR1 GEAIGNYY and CDR2 EKD. The CDR3 loop reads CACDATGDRWDTRQMFF. In DNA, the CDR3 is TGTGCCTGTGACGCGACTGGGGATCGGTGGGACACCCGACAGATGTTTTTC.

This clone was counted only a few times. The translation of this DNA and the TCRdb protein of a much larger clone differ at residue 6, probably owing to a read error; the protein shown here is translated from the DNA. CDR3 coding DNA: TGTGCCTGTGACAAAGGACTGGGGGATCCGAGCTCCTGGGACACCCGACAGATGTTTTTC. Translating it yields CACDKGLGDPSSWDTRQMFF. The chain has TRDV2 and TRDJ3; the match to TRDD3 covers 10 bases. Unmatched junction bases numbered 9, after V lost 2 bases and J lost 0 bases. There are 20 residues in the CDR3. In germline, CDR1 is GEAIGNYY, CDR2 EKD.

For this clone: TCRdb has a much larger clone's protein, which differs at residue 12 from the translation of this DNA, likely because of a read error; what is shown is the protein translated from the DNA. This chain connects TRDV2 to TRDJ1; no clear D. CDR3 length: 14 amino acids. Germline loops: CDR1 GEAIGNYY, CDR2 EKD. The CDR3 sequence is CACDTRVGTDKPIF. In DNA, the CDR3 is TGTGCCTGTGACACCAGGGTTGGGACCGATAAACCCATCTTT.

This clone showed up just a few times. The chain combines TRDV2 with TRDJ1; D is possibly TRDD3 (5 bases). Germline V gene sequence: CDR1 GEAIGNYY, CDR2 EKD. V was pared by 1 base and J by 5 bases, with 7 bases between. The CDR3 is made up of 12 amino acids. CDR3 in amino acids: CACDTGADKLIF. DNA of the CDR3: TGTGCCTGTGACACTGGGGCAGATAAACTCATCTTT.

Remarks on this clone: This DNA's translation differs at residue 14 from TCRdb's protein, which comes from a much larger clone; a read error is likely, and the protein shown is translated from the DNA. J is TRDJ2 and V is TRDV2; the match to TRDD3 covers 10 bases. The CDR3 covers 18 residues. CDR1 and CDR2 (germline): GEAIGNYY, EKD. CDR3 protein: CACDVLGDGKALTVQLFF. In nucleotides, the CDR3 is TGTGCCTGTGACGTACTGGGGGATGGGAAAGCTTTGACAGTACAACTCTTCTTT.

About this clone: TCRdb has a much larger clone's protein, which differs at residue 3 from the translation of this DNA, likely because of a read error; what is shown is the protein translated from the DNA. The gene calls are TRDV2 and TRDJ2, with 8 bases aligning to TRDD3. The germline V gene encodes CDR1 GEAIGNYY and CDR2 EKD. The CDR3 loop spans 17 amino acids. The CDR3 reads CARDPLSWGSTTAQLFF. In DNA form, the CDR3 reads TGTGCCCGTGACCCCCTTAGCTGGGGGAGTACTACAGCACAACTCTTCTTT.

This clone is labeled large (0.1 to 1%). This CDR3 is also generated by other DNA sequences in the sample. DNA of the CDR3: TGTGCCTGTGACACCGTTTGGGGGAGCTCCTGGGACACCCGACAGATGTTTTTC. Its protein is CACDTVWGSSWDTRQMFF. The chain uses TRDV2 and TRDJ3; TRDD3 matches at 7 bases. The CDR3 is made up of 18 amino acids. V shed 0 bases and J 0 bases; nucleotides not matched to a gene: 4. Germline V gene data show CDR1 as GEAIGNYY and CDR2 as EKD.

A note on this clone: This sequence is one base from a far larger clone and is likely a read error. Other DNA variants within this sample encode the same CDR3. The chain employs TRDV2 and TRDJ1, with 7 bases that match TRDD3. Trimming at V came to 1 base and at J to 0 bases, leaving 7 bases not matched to a gene. The CDR3 runs to 16 residues. Germline CDR1 GEAIGNYY, CDR2 EKD. CDR3 bases: TGTGCCTGTGACACGGGAGGGGGATCGTACACCGATAAACTCATCTTT. As protein: CACDTGGGSYTDKLIF.

This clone occurred a few times. A much larger clonotype is one base distant, so this may be a read error. The same CDR3 is also encoded by other DNA sequences in this sample. The chain links TRDV1 to TRDJ2; 9 bases line up with TRDD3. The CDR3 extends over 21 amino acids. Germline V gives CDR1 TSWWSYY, CDR2 QGS. In nucleotides, the CDR3 is TGTGCTCTTGGGGAAAGCCCTACACGGTCGTACTGGGGGACCGTGACAGCGCAACTCTTCTTT. It is translated as CALGESPTRSYWGTVTAQLFF.

Regarding this clone: A far bigger clonotype differs at one base, so this is likely a read error. The gene calls are TRDV1 and TRDJ2, with 9 bases matching TRDD3. Germline trimming cut 1 base from V and 4 bases from J; bases unmatched to any gene: 19. The CDR3 contains 21 residues. CDR1 is TSWWSYY, CDR2 QGS, per germline. DNA for the CDR3: TGTGCTCTTGGGGAACCCATCCTATTCTTAATGGGGGATAGGGCGACAGCACAACTCTTCTTT. It codes for CALGEPILFLMGDRATAQLFF.

Details on this clone: This clone may be a read error of a much larger clone one base away. This rearrangement joins TRDV3 to TRDJ1, with 13 bases lining up with TRDD3. There are 19 residues in the CDR3. Trimming removed 5 bases from V and 10 bases from J; junction bases left unmatched: 28. Germline lookup yields CDR1 TVYSNPD and CDR2 GDNSRS (reference sequence). The DNA of the CDR3 is TGTGCCACTCCTCGGCCCTCACTACTGGGGGATACGGTACCGAGGAGACTCATCTTT. Residues: CATPRPSLLGDTVPRRLIF.